This entry describes one T cell receptor beta chain. As yet, its antigen is unknown. The data were taken from a study of beta chain features in type 1 diabetes. CDR3 size: 13 residues. Trimming removed 3 bases at V and 4 bases at J, with 8 bases between. CDR1 and CDR2 (germline): SGHTA, FQGNSA. Study-wide findings and caveats: Across all four CD4+ subsets, people with type 1 diabetes showed modestly shorter TCRB CDR3s.

Expressed TCRB transcripts were sequenced, since all the RNA that had been isolated was reverse transcribed. Method: immunoSEQ multiplex PCR; TCRdb's copy keeps in-frame clones and lacks some. This sample has about 320,000 clones; 14% occur once, and the top ten carry 6.7%. Sequenced material: central memory CD4+ T cells from blood. The receptor was derived from a young man in good health. This rearrangement joins TRBV7-2 to TRBJ2-3; no clear D. As DNA, the CDR3 is TGTGCCAGCAGCTTGCCCCCGGCAGATACGCAGTATTTT. Translated: CASSLPPADTQYF.